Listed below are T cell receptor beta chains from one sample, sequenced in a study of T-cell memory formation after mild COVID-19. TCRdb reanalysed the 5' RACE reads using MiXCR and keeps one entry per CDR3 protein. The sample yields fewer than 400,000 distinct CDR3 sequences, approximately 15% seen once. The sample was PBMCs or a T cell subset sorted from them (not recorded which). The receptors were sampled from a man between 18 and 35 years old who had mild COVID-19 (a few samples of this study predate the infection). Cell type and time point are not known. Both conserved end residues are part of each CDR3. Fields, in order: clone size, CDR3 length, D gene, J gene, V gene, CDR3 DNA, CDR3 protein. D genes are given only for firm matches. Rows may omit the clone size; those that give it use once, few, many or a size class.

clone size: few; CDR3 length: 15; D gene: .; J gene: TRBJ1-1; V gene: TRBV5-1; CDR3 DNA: TGCGCCAGCAGCCCCGCGCAGGGAGGAAACACTGAAGCTTTCTTT; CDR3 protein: CASSPAQGGNTEAFF
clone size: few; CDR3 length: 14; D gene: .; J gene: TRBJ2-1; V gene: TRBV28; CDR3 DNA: TGTGCCAGCAGTTTACAGACAGGTTACAATGAGCAGTTCTTC; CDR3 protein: CASSLQTGYNEQFF
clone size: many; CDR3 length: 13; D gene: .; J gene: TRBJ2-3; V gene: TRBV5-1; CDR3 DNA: TGCGCCAGCAGCTTGGTACCCACAGATACGCAGTATTTT; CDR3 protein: CASSLVPTDTQYF
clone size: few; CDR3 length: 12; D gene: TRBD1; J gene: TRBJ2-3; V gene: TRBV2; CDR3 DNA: TGTGCCAGCAGGGGACAGATCGATACGCAGTATTTT; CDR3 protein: CASRGQIDTQYF
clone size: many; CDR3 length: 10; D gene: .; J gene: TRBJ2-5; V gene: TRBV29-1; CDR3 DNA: TGCAGCGTTGGCCAAGAGACCCAGTACTTC; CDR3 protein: CSVGQETQYF
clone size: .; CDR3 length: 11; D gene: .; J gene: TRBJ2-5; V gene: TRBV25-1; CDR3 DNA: TGTGCCAGCAGAGGGGCAGGAGGCCAGTACTTC; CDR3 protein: CASRGAGGQYF
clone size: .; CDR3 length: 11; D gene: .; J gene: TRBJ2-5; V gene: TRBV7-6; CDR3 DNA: TGTGCCAGCAGTTCCCGCTTGACCCAGTACTTC; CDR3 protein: CASSSRLTQYF
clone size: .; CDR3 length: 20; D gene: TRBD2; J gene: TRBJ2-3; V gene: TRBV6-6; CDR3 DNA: TGTGCCAGCAGTTACCCCCGGTCCCTAGCGGGGGGACCGAGCACAGATACGCAGTATTTT; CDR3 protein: CASSYPRSLAGGPSTDTQYF
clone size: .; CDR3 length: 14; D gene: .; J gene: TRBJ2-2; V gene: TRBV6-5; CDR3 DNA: TGTGCCAGCAGTTTTCGGACAGCTACCGGGGAGCTGTTTTTT; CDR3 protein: CASSFRTATGELFF
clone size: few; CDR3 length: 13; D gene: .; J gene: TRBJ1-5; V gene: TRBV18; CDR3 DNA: TGTGCCAGCTCACCAGGGTCAGATCAGCCCCAGCATTTT; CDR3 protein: CASSPGSDQPQHF
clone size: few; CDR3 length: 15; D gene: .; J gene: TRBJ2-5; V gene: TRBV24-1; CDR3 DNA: TGTGCCACCAGTGGCGTAGGACGGTACCAAGAGACCCAGTACTTC; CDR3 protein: CATSGVGRYQETQYF